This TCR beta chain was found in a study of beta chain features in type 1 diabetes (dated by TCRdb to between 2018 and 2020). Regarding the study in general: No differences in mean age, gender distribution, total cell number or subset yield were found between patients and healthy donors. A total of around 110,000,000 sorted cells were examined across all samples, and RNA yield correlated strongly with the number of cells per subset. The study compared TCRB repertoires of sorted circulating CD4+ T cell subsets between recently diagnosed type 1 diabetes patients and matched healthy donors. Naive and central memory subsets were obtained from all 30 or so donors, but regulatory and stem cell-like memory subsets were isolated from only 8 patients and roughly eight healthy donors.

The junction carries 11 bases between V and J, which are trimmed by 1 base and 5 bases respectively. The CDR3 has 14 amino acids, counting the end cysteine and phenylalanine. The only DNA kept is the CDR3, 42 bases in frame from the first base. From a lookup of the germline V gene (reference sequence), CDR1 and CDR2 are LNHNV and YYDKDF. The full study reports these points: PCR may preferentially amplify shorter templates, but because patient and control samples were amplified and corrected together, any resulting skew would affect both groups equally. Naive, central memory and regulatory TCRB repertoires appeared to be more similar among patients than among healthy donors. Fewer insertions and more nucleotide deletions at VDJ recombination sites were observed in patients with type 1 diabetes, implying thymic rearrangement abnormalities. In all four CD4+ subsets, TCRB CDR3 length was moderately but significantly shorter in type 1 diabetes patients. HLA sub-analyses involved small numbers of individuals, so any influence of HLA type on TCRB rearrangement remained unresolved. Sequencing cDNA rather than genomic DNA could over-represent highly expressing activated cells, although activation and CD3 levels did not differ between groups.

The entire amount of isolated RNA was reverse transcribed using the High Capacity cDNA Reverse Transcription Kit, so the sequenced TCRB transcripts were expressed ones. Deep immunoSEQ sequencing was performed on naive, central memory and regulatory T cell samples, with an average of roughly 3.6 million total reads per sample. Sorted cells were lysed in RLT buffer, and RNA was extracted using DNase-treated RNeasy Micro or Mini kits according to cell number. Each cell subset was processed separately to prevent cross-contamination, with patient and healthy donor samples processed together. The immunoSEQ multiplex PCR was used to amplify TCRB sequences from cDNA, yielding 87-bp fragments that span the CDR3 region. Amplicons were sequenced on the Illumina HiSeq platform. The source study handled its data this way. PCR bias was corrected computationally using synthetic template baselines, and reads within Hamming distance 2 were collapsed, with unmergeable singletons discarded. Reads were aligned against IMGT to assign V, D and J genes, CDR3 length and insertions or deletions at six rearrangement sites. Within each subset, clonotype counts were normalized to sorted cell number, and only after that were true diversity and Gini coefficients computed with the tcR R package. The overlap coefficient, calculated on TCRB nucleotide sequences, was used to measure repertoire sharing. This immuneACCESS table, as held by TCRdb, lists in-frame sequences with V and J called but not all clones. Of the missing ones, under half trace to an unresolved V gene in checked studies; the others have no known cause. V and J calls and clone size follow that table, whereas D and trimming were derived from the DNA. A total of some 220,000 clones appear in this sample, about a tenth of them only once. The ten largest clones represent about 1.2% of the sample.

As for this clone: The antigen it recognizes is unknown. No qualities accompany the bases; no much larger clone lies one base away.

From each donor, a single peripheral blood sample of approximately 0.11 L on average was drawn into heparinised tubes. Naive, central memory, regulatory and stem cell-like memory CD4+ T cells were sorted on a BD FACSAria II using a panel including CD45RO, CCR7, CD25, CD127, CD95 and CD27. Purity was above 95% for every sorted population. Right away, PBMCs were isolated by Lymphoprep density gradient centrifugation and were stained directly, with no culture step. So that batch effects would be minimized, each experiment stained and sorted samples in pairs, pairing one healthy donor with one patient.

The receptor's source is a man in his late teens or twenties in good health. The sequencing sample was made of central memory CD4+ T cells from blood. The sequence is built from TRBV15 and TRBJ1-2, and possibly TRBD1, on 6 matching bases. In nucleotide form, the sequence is TGTGCCACCAGCAGAGGCCGACAGGATTATGGCTACACCTTC. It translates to CATSRGRQDYGYTF. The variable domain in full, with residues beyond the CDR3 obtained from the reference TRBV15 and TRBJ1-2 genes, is DAMVIQNPRYQVTQFGKPVTLSCSQTLNHNVMYWYQQKSSQAPKLLFHYYDKDFNNEADTPDNFQSRRPNTSFCFLDIRSPGLGDTAMYLCATSRGRQDYGYTFGSGTRLTVV.